The clone carrying this TCR beta chain was seen a handful of times. A much larger clone is a single base away; this may be a read error. This sample is drawn from a study of tumor and adjacent non-tumor tissue in lung cancer. Across the whole study: Histology: 12 adenocarcinoma, a couple of squamous cell carcinoma, 1 small cell lung cancer.

The germline CDR1 and CDR2 sequences are MNHNY and SVGAGI (reference sequence). The CDR3 extends over 16 amino acids. Three rounds of nested PCR, following a modified ARM-PCR protocol, produced the TCRbeta library. Using its own MiXCR run on the multiplex PCR reads, TCRdb lists one record per CDR3 protein. The table shows roughly 65,000 distinct CDR3 sequences, with around 60% occurring only once. The template was RNA from unsorted bulk tissue. V gene TRBV6-6 combines with J gene TRBJ1-5, with D possibly called TRBD1 or TRBD2 (6 bases each). The J call may be incorrect, as the DNA end agrees better with TRBJ2-3. This receptor was obtained from a man aged 50 or older with non-small cell lung cancer. The source material was lung tumor tissue. The CDR3 DNA sequence: TGTGCCAGCAGCTCCTCGGGGGCGGGTGGCAATCAGCCCCAGTATTTT. Translation: CASSSSGAGGNQPQYF.